One T cell receptor (beta chain) is described in this entry. Its antigen is as yet unknown. Together with a sample-barcoded 5' primer, a J-beta primer mix was included in a second PCR lasting 7 to 11 cycles. TCRdb reprocessed the 5' RACE reads with MiXCR, giving one entry per CDR3 protein. The repertoire holds around 800,000 distinct CDR3 sequences, with roughly 50% as singletons. These data originate in a study of blood T cells in healthy people across ages. Whole-study findings and limits: Percentage of naive T cells showed a strong correlation with TCR beta diversity. In the absence of known donor CMV status, changes in expanded clonotypes were possibly confounded. Significant beta diversity loss was already apparent by age approximately 42, declining roughly linearly.

Researchers isolated at least 6 million PBMCs per sample. CDR1 and CDR2 from the germline V gene are SGHTA and FQGNSA. V was shortened by 5 bases and J by 6 bases, with 18 bases between the two germline ends. This CDR3 has 15 residues. The sequencing input was blood. V usage is TRBV7-2 and J usage is TRBJ2-3, with no clear D. The TCR sequence derives from a man aged 80 or over in good health. The CDR3 protein is CASSVLSGSLDTQYF. The CDR3 DNA is TGTGCCAGCAGCGTCCTGTCCGGAAGTTTGGATACGCAGTATTTT.